This TCR beta chain derives from a study of blood T cells in healthy people across ages. A second PCR, run for about 7 to 11 cycles, used a sample-barcoded 5' primer plus a J-beta primer mix. TCRdb redid the calling of the 5' RACE reads with MiXCR, one entry per CDR3 protein. This table has 600,000 or so distinct CDR3 sequences, around a fifth appearing once. The germline gives CDR1 ENHRY, CDR2 SYGVKD. Germline trimming cut 3 bases from V and 3 bases from J; bases unmatched to any gene: 10. The CDR3 is 16 amino acids. J is TRBJ2-5 and V is TRBV10-3; TRBD2 matches at 7 bases. This receptor was obtained from a man in his sixties or seventies in good health. Input material: blood. CDR3 in DNA: TGTGCCATCAGTGATATGGTGGGAGGGCCAGAAGAGACCCAGTACTTC. This codes for CAISDMVGGPEETQYF.